Each of the 16 T cell receptor beta chains below was sequenced from the same sample in a study of T cells in Graves' hyperthyroidism and ophthalmopathy. TCR beta CDR3 sequences were amplified from RNA transcripts. Primed by the HTBI set, a first-round RT-PCR was run on the TCR CDR3. TCRdb re-called the multiplex PCR reads through MiXCR, storing one row per CDR3 protein. The sample carries 500,000 to 650,000 distinct CDR3 sequences, 15% to 20% recorded once. The sequenced sample consisted of blood. These receptors were obtained from a woman aged 18-30 years with Graves' ophthalmopathy.

This clonotype was picked up many times. The rearrangement joins TRBV18 to TRBJ1-1, with D hard to call. Between the trimmed V and J ends, which lost 1 base and 2 bases, there was a span of 8 bases. This CDR3 has 14 amino acids. Germline V gene data show CDR1 as KGHSH and CDR2 as LQKENI. The CDR3 reads CASSPLGKNTEAFF. CDR3 DNA: TGTGCCAGCTCACCACTCGGCAAAAACACTGAAGCTTTCTTT.

This clonotype has ten or more counts. The V call is TRBV7-9, the J call TRBJ2-1; TRBD2 is a possible D gene (6 bases). The CDR3 extends over 13 amino acids. CDR1 SEHNR and CDR2 FQNEAQ come from the germline V gene (reference sequence). Trimming took off 5 bases at V and 8 bases at J, with 13 bases between the two ends. The CDR3, as DNA: TGTGCCAGCAGCACGGGGGAGATGGATGAGCAGTTCTTC. This translates into CASSTGEMDEQFF.

This clonotype has a count of ten or more. The chain recombines TRBV11-2 with TRBJ1-4; D gene uncertain. Trimming removed 3 bases from V and 8 bases from J, with 13 bases in between. The germline gives CDR1 SGHAT, CDR2 FQNNGV. The CDR3 is 14 residues long. The CDR3 DNA reads as TGTGCCAGCAGCTTTACGACCGTAAGCGAAAAACTGTTTTTT. Its protein product is CASSFTTVSEKLFF.

The sample holds a few counts of this clonotype. The rearrangement uses TRBV28 and TRBJ1-1, with 9 bases lining up with TRBD1. Germline V gene lookup returns CDR1 MDHEN and CDR2 SYDVKM. The CDR3 consists of 14 residues. V gave up 11 bases and J gave up 1 base; unmatched junction bases: 8. The CDR3 loop reads CAVTGGRENTEAFF. CDR3 sequence (DNA): TGTGCCGTGACAGGGGGTCGGGAGAACACTGAAGCTTTCTTT.

This clonotype showed up just a few times. This sequence joins TRBV9 and TRBJ1-2, with 10 nucleotides matching TRBD1. Germline V gene sequence: CDR1 SGDLS, CDR2 YYNGEE. CDR3 length: 15 residues. V was clipped by 0 bases and J by 2 bases; unmatched bases: 1. The CDR3 is CASSVGGQGNYGYTF. The CDR3 DNA reads TGTGCCAGCAGCGTAGGGGGACAGGGGAACTATGGCTACACCTTC.

The rearrangement uses TRBV2 and TRBJ1-5; D not certain. Between the trimmed V and J ends, which lost 3 bases and 1 base, there was a span of 7 bases. This CDR3 comprises 14 residues. Germline CDR1 SNHLY, CDR2 FYNNEI. The chain's CDR3 is CASSDFRSNQPQHF. The CDR3 bases are TGTGCCAGCAGTGACTTTCGCAGCAATCAGCCCCAGCATTTT.

The chain recombines TRBV19 with TRBJ2-1; D is perhaps TRBD1 or TRBD2 (5 bases each). The CDR3 has 15 amino acids. Germline V gene data show CDR1 as LNHDA and CDR2 as SQIVND (reference sequence). Trimming pared 6 bases from V and 10 bases from J, leaving 22 bases between. DNA of the CDR3: TGTGCCAGTAGGTCCTACGGGACCAAAGGCGGGGAGCAGTTCTTC. Protein product: CASRSYGTKGGEQFF.

This clonotype was seen repeatedly, ten times or more. V usage is TRBV6-1 and J usage is TRBJ1-1, with D hard to call. CDR1 and CDR2 (germline): MNHNS, SASEGT. The V end lost 8 bases, the J end lost 0 bases, and 7 bases lay between the germline ends. This CDR3 has 12 amino acids. The CDR3 reads CASVNMNTEAFF. The CDR3 region has the DNA TGTGCCAGCGTTAATATGAACACTGAAGCTTTCTTT.

This clonotype has ten or more counts. The genes are TRBV30 and TRBJ1-2; possibly TRBD1 for D (5 bases). Germline V gene data show CDR1 as GTSNPN and CDR2 as SVGIG (reference sequence). The CDR3 consists of 13 residues. V was pared by 2 bases and J by 4 bases, with 11 bases between. The CDR3 bases are TGTGCCTGGAGTCTGGACAAATCCTATGGCTACACCTTC. Its protein product is CAWSLDKSYGYTF.

In its sample, this clonotype was seen many times. The chain joins TRBV9 to TRBJ2-5; D possibly corresponds to TRBD1 (6 bases). Germline V gives CDR1 SGDLS, CDR2 YYNGEE. The CDR3 totals 14 residues. V was pared by 0 bases and J by 4 bases, with 10 bases between. The CDR3 bases are TGTGCCAGCAGCGTAGTAGGCAGGGGAGAGACCCAGTACTTC. It specifies CASSVVGRGETQYF.

A remark on this clonotype: A junction boundary mismatches the germline segment, possibly from a read error. This chain uses TRBV5-1 with TRBJ1-5, with 9 bases fitting TRBD1. CDR1 is SGHRS and CDR2 is YFSETQ in the germline V gene. This CDR3 contains 15 residues. CDR3: CASSLSGGQGQPRHF. For the CDR3, the DNA is TGCGCCAGCAGCTTGAGTGGGGGACAGGGTCAGCCCCGGCATTTT.

The J gene is TRBJ2-7, the V gene TRBV7-6; D is possibly TRBD1 or TRBD2 (5 bases each). This CDR3 has 17 residues. V lost 0 bases and J lost 3, with 18 bases in between. Germline V lookup: CDR1 SGHVS, CDR2 FNYEAQ. The CDR3 reads CASSLADGIQGFYEQYF. CDR3 nucleotides: TGTGCCAGCAGCTTAGCGGACGGGATTCAGGGTTTCTACGAGCAGTACTTC.

This chain joins TRBV7-9 and TRBJ2-2; TRBD2 matches 8 bases. The CDR3 is 16 amino acids. Germline-derived CDR1 and CDR2 are SEHNR and FQNEAQ (reference sequence). Trimming at V came to 5 bases and at J to 3 bases, leaving 8 bases not matched to a gene. The CDR3 bases are TGTGCCAGCAGCAACACCGGGACTAGTTACACCGGGGAGCTGTTTTTT. Its translation is CASSNTGTSYTGELFF.

A word on this clonotype: This is likely a read error, given that the CDR3 carries no conserved phenylalanine or tryptophan at its end. The gene calls are TRBV5-1 and TRBJ2-5, with D unresolved. The CDR3 length is 11 residues. V was trimmed by 3 bases and J by 2 bases, leaving 2 bases between them. Germline V lookup: CDR1 SGHRS, CDR2 YFSETQ. CDR3 in amino acids: CASSSQETQYL. Here the CDR3 DNA reads TGCGCCAGCAGCTCGCAAGAGACCCAGTACCTC.

This sequence joins TRBV12-3 or TRBV12-4 and TRBJ2-3; D may be TRBD2 (6 bases). This CDR3 is 15 amino acids long. V was cut by 4 bases and J by 4 bases, with 15 bases left in between. DNA for the CDR3: TGTGCCAGCAGTTCCCAAGCCTCGGGGGCAGATACGCAGTATTTT. Residues: CASSSQASGADTQYF.

This clonotype was seen repeatedly, ten times or more. This rearrangement joins TRBV18 to TRBJ2-3; no clear D gene. The V end lost 8 bases, the J end lost 3 bases, and 15 bases lay between the germline ends. The CDR3 length is 14 residues. Germline values: CDR1 KGHSH, CDR2 LQKENI. The CDR3: CASGERARTDTQYF. The CDR3 DNA sequence: TGTGCCAGCGGAGAAAGGGCAAGGACAGATACGCAGTATTTT.